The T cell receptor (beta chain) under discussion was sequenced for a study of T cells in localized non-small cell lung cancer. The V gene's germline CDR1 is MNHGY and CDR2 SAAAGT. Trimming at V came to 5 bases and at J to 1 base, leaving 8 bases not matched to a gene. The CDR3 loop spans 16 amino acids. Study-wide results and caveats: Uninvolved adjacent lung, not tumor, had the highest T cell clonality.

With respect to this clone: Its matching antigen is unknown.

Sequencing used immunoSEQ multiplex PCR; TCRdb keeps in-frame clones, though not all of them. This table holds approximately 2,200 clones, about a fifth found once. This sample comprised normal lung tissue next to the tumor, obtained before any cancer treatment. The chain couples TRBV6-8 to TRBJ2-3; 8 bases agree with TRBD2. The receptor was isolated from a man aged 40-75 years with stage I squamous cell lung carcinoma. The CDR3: CASSDVAGTGTDTQYF. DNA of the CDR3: TGTGCCAGCAGTGATGTAGCGGGGACGGGCACAGATACGCAGTATTTT.